Listed below are T cell receptor beta chains from one sample, sequenced in a study of regulatory T cells in long-lasting Graves disease. TCRdb processed the multiplex PCR reads anew with MiXCR; each CDR3 protein has one entry. The sample includes roughly 610,000 distinct CDR3 sequences, under 20% of them seen just once. These data were also reused for a study on T cells in Graves' hyperthyroidism and ophthalmopathy.

The source material was peripheral blood mononuclear cells (PBMCs), sampled at new diagnosis, from a patient treated with antithyroid drugs. These receptors were taken from a woman aged 25 to 39 with Graves disease. Both conserved end residues are part of each CDR3. The order of the fields is V gene, J gene, clone size, D gene, CDR3 length, CDR3 protein, CDR3 DNA. A D gene is named only where the DNA matches it firmly. Some rows have no size entry. The others give once, few or many, or a class for an expanded clone.

TRBV2	TRBJ2-1	many	TRBD1	17	CASSEKGAGYSYNEQFF	TGTGCCAGCAGTGAAAAGGGGGCCGGCTACTCCTACAATGAGCAGTTCTTC
TRBV6-2/TRBV6-3	TRBJ2-7	many	-	14	CASKDAGKGYEQYF	TGTGCCAGCAAAGATGCAGGGAAAGGGTACGAGCAGTACTTC
TRBV29-1	TRBJ1-2	few	-	10	CSAAMEGYTF	TGCAGCGCCGCGATGGAGGGCTACACCTTC
TRBV20-1	TRBJ2-1	many	TRBD2	14	CSATTGRDYNEQFF	TGCAGTGCCACGACGGGGAGGGACTACAATGAGCAGTTCTTC
TRBV28	TRBJ1-5	many	-	18	CASSSPFGQFDSNQPQHF	TGTGCCAGCAGTTCCCCTTTTGGACAGTTTGATAGCAATCAGCCCCAGCATTTT
TRBV20-1	TRBJ2-3	few	-	8	CSARGQYF	TGCAGTGCTAGGGGGCAGTATTTT
TRBV30	TRBJ2-1	many	-	12	CAWSVGYNEQFF	TGTGCCTGGAGTGTGGGCTACAATGAGCAGTTCTTC
TRBV7-3	TRBJ2-2	many	TRBD1	16	CASSSNTGGVTGELFF	TGTGCCAGCAGTTCTAACACAGGGGGCGTAACCGGGGAGCTGTTTTTT
TRBV12-3/TRBV12-4	TRBJ1-5	few	TRBD1	14	CASSRTGNDQPQHF	TGTGCCAGCAGTAGGACAGGGAACGATCAGCCCCAGCATTTT
TRBV19	TRBJ1-5	-	-	15	CASSIRRELNQPQHF	TGTGCCAGTAGTATACGCAGGGAACTCAATCAGCCCCAGCATTTT
TRBV14	TRBJ2-7	few	TRBD1	17	CASSQKGSRDRPYEQYF	TGTGCCAGCAGCCAAAAGGGGTCACGGGACAGGCCCTACGAGCAGTACTTC
TRBV12-3/TRBV12-4	TRBJ2-7	many	-	14	CASSLGPRAGEQYF	TGTGCCAGCAGTTTAGGCCCGAGGGCAGGGGAGCAGTACTTC
TRBV6-1	TRBJ1-1	-	-	13	CASSLLKGAKTFF	TGTGCCAGCAGCCTCCTTAAAGGGGCGAAAACTTTCTTT
TRBV30	TRBJ1-1	many	TRBD1	15	CAWGTGQGRNTEAFF	TGTGCCTGGGGGACGGGACAGGGGCGAAACACTGAAGCTTTCTTT
TRBV14	TRBJ2-2	few	-	15	CASSQATGVTGELFF	TGTGCCAGCAGCCAAGCAACAGGAGTCACCGGGGAGCTGTTTTTT
TRBV6-5	TRBJ1-4	many	TRBD1	15	CASSYSTPDREKLFF	TGTGCCAGCAGTTACTCGACACCGGACAGGGAAAAACTGTTTTTT
TRBV20-1	TRBJ2-1	-	-	14	CSAKSGAPWNEQFF	TGCAGTGCCAAATCCGGGGCCCCGTGGAATGAGCAGTTCTTC
TRBV28	TRBJ1-2	many	-	12	CASSLQLLGYTF	TGTGCCAGCAGTCTACAGCTCCTTGGCTACACCTTC
TRBV12-3/TRBV12-4	TRBJ1-1	many	-	17	CASSPSQTRILNTEAFF	TGTGCCAGCAGTCCAAGCCAAACTCGGATTTTGAACACTGAAGCTTTCTTT
TRBV14	TRBJ2-2	many	TRBD1	15	CASSRQGATTGELFF	TGTGCCAGCAGCCGACAGGGGGCCACCACCGGGGAGCTGTTTTTT
TRBV27	TRBJ2-7	many	-	13	CASKYAASYEQYF	TGTGCCAGCAAGTACGCCGCCTCCTACGAGCAGTACTTC
TRBV7-2	TRBJ1-2	many	TRBD1	14	CASSAQGANYGYTF	TGTGCCAGCAGCGCACAGGGGGCTAACTATGGCTACACCTTC
TRBV6-2/TRBV6-3	TRBJ2-5	many	-	12	CASSEAIETQYF	TGTGCCAGCAGTGAAGCCATAGAGACCCAGTACTTC
TRBV20-1	TRBJ2-3	-	TRBD2	17	CSARDPLGSGSTDTQYF	TGCAGTGCTAGAGATCCCCTCGGTAGCGGGAGCACAGATACGCAGTATTTT
TRBV6-5	TRBJ1-3	-	-	16	CASSYSGDLAGNTIYF	TGTGCCAGCAGTTACTCGGGAGACTTGGCCGGAAACACCATATATTTT
TRBV29-1	TRBJ2-5	many	TRBD1	16	CSVEGGQVPYQETQYF	TGCAGCGTTGAAGGTGGACAGGTCCCCTACCAAGAGACCCAGTACTTC
TRBV29-1	TRBJ2-6	-	-	17	CSVVLGLTGSGANVLTF	TGCAGCGTTGTTTTGGGACTTACAGGCTCTGGGGCCAACGTCCTGACTTTC
TRBV4-1	TRBJ2-3	-	-	17	CASSQRARGPSTDTQYF	TGCGCCAGCAGCCAAAGGGCGAGGGGACCTAGCACAGATACGCAGTATTTT
TRBV20-1	TRBJ1-3	-	TRBD1	14	CSATKQGAKNTIYF	TGCAGTGCAACCAAACAGGGGGCGAAAAACACCATATATTTT
TRBV20-1	TRBJ1-1	few	-	15	CSAIKTESARPGAFF	TGCAGTGCTATAAAGACAGAGTCGGCAAGACCGGGTGCTTTCTTT
TRBV20-1	TRBJ1-1	few	-	14	CSAFPGTFGDGTFF	-
TRBV2	TRBJ1-4	-	-	14	CASSSPPANEKLFF	TGTGCCAGCAGTTCACCCCCAGCCAATGAAAAACTGTTTTTT
TRBV5-1	TRBJ2-4	-	-	14	CASSQDWSQNIQYF	TGCGCCAGCAGCCAGGACTGGAGCCAAAACATTCAGTACTTC
TRBV6-1	TRBJ2-3	many	-	12	CASTSVGDTQYF	TGTGCCAGCACCTCGGTAGGGGATACGCAGTATTTT
TRBV5-6	TRBJ2-7	-	-	17	CASNPPGGEDVTYEQYF	TGTGCCAGCAACCCCCCCGGCGGGGAGGACGTGACCTACGAGCAGTACTTC
TRBV7-2	TRBJ1-5	many	-	13	CASSVTGLQPQHF	TGTGCCAGCAGCGTAACAGGGCTTCAGCCCCAGCATTTT
TRBV7-9	TRBJ1-2	-	-	15	CASSLDLTEIYGYTF	TGTGCCAGCAGCTTAGATCTCACCGAGATCTATGGCTACACCTTC
TRBV4-2	TRBJ2-1	few	-	16	CASSQDYGQTYNEQFF	TGTGCCAGCAGCCAAGATTACGGGCAGACCTACAATGAGCAGTTCTTC
TRBV18	TRBJ2-7	-	TRBD1	15	CASSPKDRDSYEQYF	TGTGCCAGCTCACCTAAGGACAGGGACTCCTACGAGCAGTACTTC
TRBV18	TRBJ1-1	many	-	13	CASSPRTANEAFF	TGTGCCAGCTCACCACGGACAGCTAATGAAGCTTTCTTT
TRBV28	TRBJ1-2	many	-	14	CASSPDPLSYGYTF	TGTGCCAGCAGTCCGGATCCTCTCTCCTATGGCTACACCTTC
TRBV29-1	TRBJ2-7	-	TRBD2	15	CSVEGAGESTYEQYF	TGCAGCGTTGAAGGGGCGGGGGAGAGTACCTACGAGCAGTACTTC
TRBV30	TRBJ2-1	-	TRBD2	16	CAWSPITSGKDNEQFF	TGTGCCTGGAGCCCCATAACTAGCGGGAAGGACAATGAGCAGTTCTTC
TRBV28	TRBJ2-1	many	-	15	CASSFVRRSYNEQFF	TGTGCCAGCAGTTTTGTCAGGCGGTCCTACAATGAGCAGTTCTTC
TRBV20-1	TRBJ1-5	few	-	13	CSARGTPDQPQHF	TGCAGTGCAAGAGGGACACCTGATCAGCCCCAGCATTTT
TRBV28	TRBJ2-7	many	-	14	CASTPWGSLYEQYF	TGTGCCAGCACCCCTTGGGGATCCCTATACGAGCAGTACTTC
TRBV24-1	TRBJ2-7	-	TRBD1	9	CAIDRATYF	TGTGCCATCGACAGGGCTACGTACTTC
TRBV6-2/TRBV6-3	TRBJ1-2	many	-	15	CASSYLDTSDYGYTF	TGTGCCAGCAGTTACCTGGACACTTCAGACTATGGCTACACCTTC
TRBV5-4	TRBJ1-6	-	-	13	CASSRGRDSPLHF	TGTGCCAGCAGCAGGGGACGTGATTCACCCCTCCACTTT
TRBV4-1	TRBJ2-7	few	TRBD1	21	CASSQDLDWTGGSPVIYEQYF	TGCGCCAGCAGCCAAGACCTCGACTGGACAGGGGGCAGCCCGGTGATCTACGAGCAGTACTTC
TRBV18	TRBJ1-3	-	-	12	CASSQGPNTIYF	TGTGCCAGCTCTCAGGGCCCGAACACCATATATTTT
TRBV7-9	TRBJ1-5	many	TRBD1	14	CASSPQGIGQPQHF	TGTGCCAGCAGCCCACAGGGGATCGGTCAGCCCCAGCATTTT
TRBV20-1	TRBJ2-5	many	-	13	CSARDGGMETQYF	TGCAGTGCTAGAGATGGAGGCATGGAGACCCAGTACTTC